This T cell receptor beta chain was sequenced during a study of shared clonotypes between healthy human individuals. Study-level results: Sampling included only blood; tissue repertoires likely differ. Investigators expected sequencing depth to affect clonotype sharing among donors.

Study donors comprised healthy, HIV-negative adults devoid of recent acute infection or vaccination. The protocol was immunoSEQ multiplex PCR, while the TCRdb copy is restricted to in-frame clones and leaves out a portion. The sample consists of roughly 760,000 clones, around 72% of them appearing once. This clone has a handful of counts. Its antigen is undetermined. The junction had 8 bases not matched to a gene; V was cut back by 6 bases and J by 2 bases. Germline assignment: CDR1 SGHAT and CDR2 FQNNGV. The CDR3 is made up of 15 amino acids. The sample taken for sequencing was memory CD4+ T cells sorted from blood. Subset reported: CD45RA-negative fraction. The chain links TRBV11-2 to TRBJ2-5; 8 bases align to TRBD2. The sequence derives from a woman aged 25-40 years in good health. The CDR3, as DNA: TGTGCCAGCAGGGGTCAGAGCGGGAGTCAAGAGACCCAGTACTTC. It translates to CASRGQSGSQETQYF. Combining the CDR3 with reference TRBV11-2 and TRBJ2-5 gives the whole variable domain EAGVAQSPRYKIIEKRQSVAFWCNPISGHATLYWYQQILGQGPKLLIQFQNNGVVDDSQLPKDRFSAERLKGVDSTLKIQPAKLEDSAVYLCASRGQSGSQETQYFGPGTRLLVL.